This is a list of T cell receptor beta chains from one sample in a study of post-analysis software for immune sequencing data. In TCRdb, the PCR reads were re-called with MiXCR into one record per CDR3 protein. The sample holds around 710,000 distinct CDR3 sequences, under 60% seen once. Sequences were obtained from blood. The receptor set was obtained from a girl under 18 with multiple sclerosis. Each CDR3 is given with its conserved first and last residue. Fields, in order: D gene, J gene, V gene, clone size, CDR3 DNA, CDR3 protein. The D gene is left open where the match is weak. Only some rows state a clone size, as once, few, many or a class for expanded clones.

D: TRBD2
J: TRBJ2-5
V: TRBV5-5
size: once
DNA: TGTGCCAGCAGCTTAGGGGACCGGGTAGCGGGAACAGAGACCCAGTACTTC
CDR3: CASSLGDRVAGTETQYF

D: TRBD1
J: TRBJ2-7
V: TRBV4-3
size: .
DNA: TGCGCCAGCAGCCAAGCAGGGGGTGGATACGAGCAGTACTTC
CDR3: CASSQAGGGYEQYF

D: .
J: TRBJ1-2
V: TRBV9
size: few
DNA: TGTGCCAGCAGCGTGAATCTTGGCGGGAGAAACTATGGCTACACCTTC
CDR3: CASSVNLGGRNYGYTF

D: .
J: TRBJ2-1
V: TRBV7-2
size: few
DNA: TGTGCCAGCAGCTTAGCCCTCCTCTCAGCGGACGAGCAGTTCTTC
CDR3: CASSLALLSADEQFF

D: .
J: TRBJ2-3
V: TRBV7-9
size: .
DNA: TGTGCCAGCAGCTCTACTAGTAGGAGATCCACAGATACGCAGTATTTT
CDR3: CASSSTSRRSTDTQYF

D: .
J: TRBJ2-7
V: TRBV4-2
size: .
DNA: TGTGCCAGCAGCCAAGAGGGCGGAGACGTACTCTACGAGCAGTACTTC
CDR3: CASSQEGGDVLYEQYF

D: .
J: TRBJ1-2
V: TRBV12-3/TRBV12-4
size: .
DNA: TGTGCCAGCAGTTTAGTCGGCCGGGCCCGGTCAAGGGGCTACACCTTC
CDR3: CASSLVGRARSRGYTF

D: .
J: TRBJ1-2
V: TRBV5-1
size: .
DNA: TGCGCCAGCAGCAAAAACGACAGGAAGGATAGCTACACCTTC
CDR3: CASSKNDRKDSYTF

D: .
J: TRBJ2-1
V: TRBV10-2
size: .
DNA: TGCGCCAGCAGTGAGTTTAACGGTGCTGAGCAGTTCTTC
CDR3: CASSEFNGAEQFF

D: TRBD1
J: TRBJ2-5
V: TRBV15
size: few
DNA: TGTGCCACCAGCTATTTCCGCGACAGGGAGCAGTACTTC
CDR3: CATSYFRDREQYF

D: .
J: TRBJ2-7
V: TRBV7-6
size: .
DNA: TGTGCCAGCAGCGCCGACGGCAGAGAGACCTACGAGCAGTACTTC
CDR3: CASSADGRETYEQYF

D: TRBD2
J: TRBJ2-1
V: TRBV12-3/TRBV12-4
size: few
DNA: TGTGCCAGCAGTCCTCCGGGACTAGCGGGATTCTCCCTGTTCTTC
CDR3: CASSPPGLAGFSLFF

D: .
J: TRBJ1-2
V: TRBV29-1
size: .
DNA: TGCAGCGTCCAAAGGAAGGCCAGGCCAGACTATGGCTACACCTTC
CDR3: CSVQRKARPDYGYTF

D: .
J: TRBJ2-7
V: TRBV7-9
size: .
DNA: TGTGCCAGCAGCCCGTCGGACAGAGGGCACTACGAGCAGTACTTC
CDR3: CASSPSDRGHYEQYF

D: .
J: TRBJ2-7
V: TRBV10-1
size: few
DNA: TGCGCCAGCAGTCGTGGGGAACAGGGTCACGAGCAGTACTTC
CDR3: CASSRGEQGHEQYF

D: .
J: TRBJ2-5
V: TRBV6-6
size: .
DNA: TGTGCCAGCAGTTACTCGGCCAGACAAGAGACCCAGTACTTC
CDR3: CASSYSARQETQYF

D: .
J: TRBJ2-7
V: TRBV20-1
size: .
DNA: TGCGCCCATGAGGAGATGAAAAGGGAGCAGTACTTC
CDR3: CAHEEMKREQYF

D: .
J: TRBJ1-2
V: TRBV7-3
size: .
DNA: TGTGCCAGCAGCCCAAGGGGGGGAAGGGGCTACACCTTC
CDR3: CASSPRGGRGYTF

D: TRBD1
J: TRBJ1-5
V: TRBV2
size: .
DNA: TGTGCCAGCACCGGACAGGGGGCGAATCAGCCCCAGCATTTT
CDR3: CASTGQGANQPQHF

D: .
J: TRBJ2-6
V: TRBV9
size: .
DNA: TGTGCCAGCAGCGTAGCGGGGGGCCCCTCTGGGGCCAACGTCCTGACTTTC
CDR3: CASSVAGGPSGANVLTF

D: .
J: TRBJ1-1
V: TRBV24-1
size: .
DNA: TGTGCCACCAGTGATCCCCCCTCGGCTGAAGCTTTCTTT
CDR3: CATSDPPSAEAFF

D: TRBD2
J: TRBJ2-3
V: TRBV5-6
size: few
DNA: TGTGCCAGCAGCTTGCGGTTAGCGGGGAGTTTTGATACGCAGTATTTT
CDR3: CASSLRLAGSFDTQYF